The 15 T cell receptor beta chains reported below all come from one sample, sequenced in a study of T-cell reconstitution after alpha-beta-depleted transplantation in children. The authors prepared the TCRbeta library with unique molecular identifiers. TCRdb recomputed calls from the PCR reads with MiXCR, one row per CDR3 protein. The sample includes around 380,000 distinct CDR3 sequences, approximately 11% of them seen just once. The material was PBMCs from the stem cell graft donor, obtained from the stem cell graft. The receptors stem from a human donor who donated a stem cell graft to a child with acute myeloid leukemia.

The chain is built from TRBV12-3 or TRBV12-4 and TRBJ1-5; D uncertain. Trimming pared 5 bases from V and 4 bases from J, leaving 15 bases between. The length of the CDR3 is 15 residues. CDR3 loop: CASSPPGSVNQPQHF. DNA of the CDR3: TGTGCCAGCAGTCCCCCCGGGTCAGTAAATCAGCCCCAGCATTTT.

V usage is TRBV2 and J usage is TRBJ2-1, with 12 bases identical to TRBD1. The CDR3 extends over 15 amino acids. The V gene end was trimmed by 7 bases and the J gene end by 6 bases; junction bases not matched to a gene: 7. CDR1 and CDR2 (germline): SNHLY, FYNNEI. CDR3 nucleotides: TGTGCCAGCAAGATGGGGACAGGGGGCTTCAATGAGCAGTTCTTC. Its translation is CASKMGTGGFNEQFF.

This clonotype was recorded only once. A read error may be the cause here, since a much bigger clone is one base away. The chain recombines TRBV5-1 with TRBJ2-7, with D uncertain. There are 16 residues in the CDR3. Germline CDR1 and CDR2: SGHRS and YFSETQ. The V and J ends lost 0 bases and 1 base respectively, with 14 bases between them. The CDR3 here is CASSLEAPALSYEQYF. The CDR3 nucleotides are TGCGCCAGCAGCTTGGAAGCACCAGCGCTTTCCTACGAGCAGTACTTC.

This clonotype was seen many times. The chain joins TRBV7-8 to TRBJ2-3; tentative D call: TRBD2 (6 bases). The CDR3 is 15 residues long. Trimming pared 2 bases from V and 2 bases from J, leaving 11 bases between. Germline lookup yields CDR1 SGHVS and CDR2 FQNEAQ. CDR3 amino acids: CASSLLGGDTDTQYF. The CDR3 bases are TGTGCCAGCAGCTTATTGGGGGGAGACACAGATACGCAGTATTTT.

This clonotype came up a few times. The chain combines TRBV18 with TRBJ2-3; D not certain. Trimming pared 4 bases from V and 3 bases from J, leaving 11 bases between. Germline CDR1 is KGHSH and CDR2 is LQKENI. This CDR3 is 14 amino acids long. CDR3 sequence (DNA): TGTGCCAGCTCACATCCGGAGAGAACAGATACGCAGTATTTT. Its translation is CASSHPERTDTQYF.

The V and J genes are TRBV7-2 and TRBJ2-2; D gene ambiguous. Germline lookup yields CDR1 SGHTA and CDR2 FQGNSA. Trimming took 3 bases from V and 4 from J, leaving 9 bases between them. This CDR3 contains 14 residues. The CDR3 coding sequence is TGTGCCAGCAGCTTCAAGACTGTCACCGGGGAGCTGTTTTTT. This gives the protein CASSFKTVTGELFF.

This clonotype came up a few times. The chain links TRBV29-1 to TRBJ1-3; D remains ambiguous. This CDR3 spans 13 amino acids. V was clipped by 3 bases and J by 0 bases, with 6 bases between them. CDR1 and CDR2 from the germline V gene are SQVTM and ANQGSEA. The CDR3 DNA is TGCAGCGTTGAGTTAGCCTCTGGAAACACCATATATTTT. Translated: CSVELASGNTIYF.

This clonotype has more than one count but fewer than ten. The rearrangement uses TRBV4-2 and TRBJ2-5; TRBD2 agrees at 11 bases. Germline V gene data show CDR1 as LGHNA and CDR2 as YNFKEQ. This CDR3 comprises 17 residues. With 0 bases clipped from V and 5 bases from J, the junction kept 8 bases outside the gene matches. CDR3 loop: CASSQDIAGGPRETQYF. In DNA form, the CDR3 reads TGTGCCAGCAGCCAAGATATAGCGGGGGGGCCGCGGGAGACCCAGTACTTC.

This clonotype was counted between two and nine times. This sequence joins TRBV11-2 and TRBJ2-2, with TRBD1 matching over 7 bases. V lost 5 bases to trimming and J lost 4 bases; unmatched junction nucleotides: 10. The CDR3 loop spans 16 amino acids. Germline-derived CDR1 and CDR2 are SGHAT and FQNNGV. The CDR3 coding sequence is TGTGCCAGCAGCCTAAGACGACAGGGTGGCACCGGGGAGCTGTTTTTT. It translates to CASSLRRQGGTGELFF.

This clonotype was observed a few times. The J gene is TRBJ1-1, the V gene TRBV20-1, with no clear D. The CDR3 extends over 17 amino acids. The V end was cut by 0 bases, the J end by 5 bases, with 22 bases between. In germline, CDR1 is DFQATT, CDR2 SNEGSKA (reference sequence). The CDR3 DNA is TGCAGTGCTAGAGATAAGTCCTGGGCGACTCGCGGGACTGAAGCTTTCTTT. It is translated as CSARDKSWATRGTEAFF.

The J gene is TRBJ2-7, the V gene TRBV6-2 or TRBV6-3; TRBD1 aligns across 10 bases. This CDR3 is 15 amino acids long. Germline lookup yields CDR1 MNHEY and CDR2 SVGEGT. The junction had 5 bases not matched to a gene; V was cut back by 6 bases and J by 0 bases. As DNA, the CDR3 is TGTGCCAGCAGATCGACAGGGGGCATCTCCTACGAGCAGTACTTC. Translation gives CASRSTGGISYEQYF.

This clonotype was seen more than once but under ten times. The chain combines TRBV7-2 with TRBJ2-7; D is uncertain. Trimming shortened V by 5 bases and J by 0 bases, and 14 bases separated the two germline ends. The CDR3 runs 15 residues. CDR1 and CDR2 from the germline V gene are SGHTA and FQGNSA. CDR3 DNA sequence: TGTGCCAGCAGCGGGGTTGGGGTGGTCTCCTACGAGCAGTACTTC. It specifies CASSGVGVVSYEQYF.

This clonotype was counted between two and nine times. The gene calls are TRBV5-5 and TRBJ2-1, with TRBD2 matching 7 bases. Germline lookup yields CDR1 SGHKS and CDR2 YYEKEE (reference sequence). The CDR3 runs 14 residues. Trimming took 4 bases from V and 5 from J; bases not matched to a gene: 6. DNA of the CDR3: TGTGCCAGCAGCGGGGGACTACAAAACAATGAGCAGTTCTTC. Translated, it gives CASSGGLQNNEQFF.

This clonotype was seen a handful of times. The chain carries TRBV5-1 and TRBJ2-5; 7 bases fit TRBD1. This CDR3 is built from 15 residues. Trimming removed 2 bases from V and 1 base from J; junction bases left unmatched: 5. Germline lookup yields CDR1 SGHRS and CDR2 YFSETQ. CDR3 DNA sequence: TGCGCCAGCAGCTTAGGCAGGGGGACCCAAGAGACCCAGTACTTC. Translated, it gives CASSLGRGTQETQYF.

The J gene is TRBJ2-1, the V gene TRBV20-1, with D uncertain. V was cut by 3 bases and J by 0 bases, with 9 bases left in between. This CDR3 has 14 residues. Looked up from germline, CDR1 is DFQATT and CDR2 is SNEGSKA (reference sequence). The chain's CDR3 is CSASPQASYNEQFF. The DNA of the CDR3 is TGCAGTGCTAGTCCGCAGGCCTCCTACAATGAGCAGTTCTTC.